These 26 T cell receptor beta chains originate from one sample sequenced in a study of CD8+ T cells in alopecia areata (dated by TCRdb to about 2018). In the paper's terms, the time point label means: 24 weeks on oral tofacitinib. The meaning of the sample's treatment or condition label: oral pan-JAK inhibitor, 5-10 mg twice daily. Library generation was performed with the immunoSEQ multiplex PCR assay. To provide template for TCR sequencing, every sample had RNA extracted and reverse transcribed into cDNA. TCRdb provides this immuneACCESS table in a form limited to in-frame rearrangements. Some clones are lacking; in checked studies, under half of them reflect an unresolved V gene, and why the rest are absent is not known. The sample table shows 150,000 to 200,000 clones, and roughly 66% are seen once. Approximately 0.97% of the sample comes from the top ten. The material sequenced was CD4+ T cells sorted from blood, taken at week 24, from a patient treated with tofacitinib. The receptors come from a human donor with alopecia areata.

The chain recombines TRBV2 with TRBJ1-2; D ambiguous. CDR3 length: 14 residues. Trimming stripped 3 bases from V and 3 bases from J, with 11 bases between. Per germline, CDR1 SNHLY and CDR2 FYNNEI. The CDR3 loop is CASSDRQVDYGYTF. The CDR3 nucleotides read TGTGCCAGCAGTGACCGGCAGGTTGACTATGGCTACACCTTC.

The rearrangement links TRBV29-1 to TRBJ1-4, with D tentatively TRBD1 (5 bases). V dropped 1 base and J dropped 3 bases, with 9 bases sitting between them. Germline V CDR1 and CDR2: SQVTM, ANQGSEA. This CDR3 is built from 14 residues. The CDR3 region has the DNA TGCAGCGTTGAAGGCAGGGATTCTAATGAAAAACTGTTTTTT. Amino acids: CSVEGRDSNEKLFF.

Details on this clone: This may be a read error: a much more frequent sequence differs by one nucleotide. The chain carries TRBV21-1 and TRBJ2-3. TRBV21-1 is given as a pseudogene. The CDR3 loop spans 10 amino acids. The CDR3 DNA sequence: TGTGCCAGCAGCACAGATACGCAGTATTTT. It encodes CASSTDTQYF.

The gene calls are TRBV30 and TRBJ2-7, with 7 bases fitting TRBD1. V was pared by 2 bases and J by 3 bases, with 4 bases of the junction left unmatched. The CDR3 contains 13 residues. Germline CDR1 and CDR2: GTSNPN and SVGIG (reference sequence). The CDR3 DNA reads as TGTGCCTGGAGTAAGGGACAGAGCTACGAGCAGTACTTC. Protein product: CAWSKGQSYEQYF.

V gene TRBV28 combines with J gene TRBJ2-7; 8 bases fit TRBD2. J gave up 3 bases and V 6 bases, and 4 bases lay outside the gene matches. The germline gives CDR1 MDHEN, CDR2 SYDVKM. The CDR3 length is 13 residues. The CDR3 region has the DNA TGTGCCAGCAGCCGGGGGGGCAACTACGAGCAGTACTTC. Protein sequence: CASSRGGNYEQYF.

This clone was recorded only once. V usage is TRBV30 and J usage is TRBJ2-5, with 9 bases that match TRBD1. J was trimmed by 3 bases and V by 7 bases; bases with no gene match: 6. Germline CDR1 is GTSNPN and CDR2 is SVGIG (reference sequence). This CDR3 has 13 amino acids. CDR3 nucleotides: TGTGCCTTAGAAAGGACAGGGGAAGAGACCCAGTACTTC. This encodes CALERTGEETQYF. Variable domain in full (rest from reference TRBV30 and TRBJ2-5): SQTIHQWPATLVQPVGSPLSLECTVEGTSNPNLYWYRQAAGRGLQLLFYSVGIGQISSEVPQNLSASRPQDRQFILSSKKLLLSDSGFYLCALERTGEETQYFGPGTRLLVL.

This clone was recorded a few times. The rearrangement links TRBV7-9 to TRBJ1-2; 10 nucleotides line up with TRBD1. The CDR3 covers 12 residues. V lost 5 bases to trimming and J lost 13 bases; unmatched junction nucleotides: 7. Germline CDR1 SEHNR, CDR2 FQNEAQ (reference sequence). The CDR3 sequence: CASSTGQGRVTF. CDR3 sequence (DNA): TGTGCCAGCAGCACGGGACAGGGGAGAGTCACCTTC.

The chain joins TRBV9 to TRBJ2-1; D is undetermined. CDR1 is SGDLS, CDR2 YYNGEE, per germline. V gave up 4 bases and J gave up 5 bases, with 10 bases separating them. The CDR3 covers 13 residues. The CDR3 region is CASSLLMDNEQFF. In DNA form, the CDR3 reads TGTGCCAGCAGCCTCTTAATGGACAATGAGCAGTTCTTC.

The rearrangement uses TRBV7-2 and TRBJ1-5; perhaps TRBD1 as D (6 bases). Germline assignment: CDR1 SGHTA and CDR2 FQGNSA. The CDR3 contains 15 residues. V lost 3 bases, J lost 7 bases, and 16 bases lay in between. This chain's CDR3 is CASSFGRGLGQPQHF. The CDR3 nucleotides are TGTGCCAGCAGCTTTGGCAGGGGCCTCGGCCAGCCCCAGCATTTT. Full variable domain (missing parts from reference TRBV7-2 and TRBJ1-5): GAGVSQSPSNKVTEKGKDVELRCDPISGHTALYWYRQSLGQGLEFLIYFQGNSAPDKSGLPSDRFSAERTGGSVSTLTIQRTQQEDSAVYLCASSFGRGLGQPQHFGDGTRLSIL.

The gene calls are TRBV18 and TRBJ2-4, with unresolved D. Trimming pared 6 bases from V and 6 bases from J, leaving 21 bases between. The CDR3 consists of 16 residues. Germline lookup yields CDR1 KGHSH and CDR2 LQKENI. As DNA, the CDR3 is TGTGCCAGCTCCGACATTCTTACTGTGAGTGGAAACATTCAGTACTTC. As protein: CASSDILTVSGNIQYF.

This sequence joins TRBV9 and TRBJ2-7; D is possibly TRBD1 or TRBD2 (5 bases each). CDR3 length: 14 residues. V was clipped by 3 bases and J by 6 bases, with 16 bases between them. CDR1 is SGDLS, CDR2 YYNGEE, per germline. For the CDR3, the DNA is TGTGCCAGCAGCGGATCAACGGGGACGGCCGAGCAGTACTTC. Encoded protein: CASSGSTGTAEQYF. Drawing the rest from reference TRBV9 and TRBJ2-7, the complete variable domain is DSGVTQTPKHLITATGQRVTLRCSPRSGDLSVYWYQQSLDQGLQFLIQYYNGEERAKGNILERFSAQQFPDLHSELNLSSLELGDSALYFCASSGSTGTAEQYFGPGTRLTVT.

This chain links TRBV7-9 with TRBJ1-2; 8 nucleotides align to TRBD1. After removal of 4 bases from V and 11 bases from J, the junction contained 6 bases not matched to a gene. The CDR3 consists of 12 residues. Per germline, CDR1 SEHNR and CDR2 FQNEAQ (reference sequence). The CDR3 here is CASSSGQGPYTF. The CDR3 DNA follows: TGTGCCAGCAGCTCCGGACAGGGACCATACACCTTC.

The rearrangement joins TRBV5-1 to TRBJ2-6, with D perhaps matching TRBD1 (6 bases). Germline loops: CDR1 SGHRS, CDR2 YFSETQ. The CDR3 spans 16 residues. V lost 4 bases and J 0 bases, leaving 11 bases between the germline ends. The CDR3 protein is CASSQTGLSGANVLTF. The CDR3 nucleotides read TGCGCCAGCAGCCAAACAGGGCTCTCTGGGGCCAACGTCCTGACTTTC. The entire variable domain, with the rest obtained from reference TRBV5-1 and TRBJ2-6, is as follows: KAGVTQTPRYLIKTRGQQVTLSCSPISGHRSVSWYQQTPGQGLQFLFEYFSETQRNKGNFPGRFSGRQFSNSRSEMNVSTLELGDSALYLCASSQTGLSGANVLTFGAGSRLTVL.

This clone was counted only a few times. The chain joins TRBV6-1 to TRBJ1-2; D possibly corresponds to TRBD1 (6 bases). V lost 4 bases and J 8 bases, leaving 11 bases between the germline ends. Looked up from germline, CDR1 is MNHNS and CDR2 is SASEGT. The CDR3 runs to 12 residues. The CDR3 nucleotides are TGTGCCAGCAGTGTTGACAGGCCCGGCTACACCTTC. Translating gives CASSVDRPGYTF.

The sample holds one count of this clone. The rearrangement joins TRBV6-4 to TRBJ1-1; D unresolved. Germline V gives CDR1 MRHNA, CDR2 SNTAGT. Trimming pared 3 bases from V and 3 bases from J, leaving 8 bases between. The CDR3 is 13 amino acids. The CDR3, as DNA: TGTGCCAGCAGTGAAGAGATGGACACTGAAGCTTTCTTT. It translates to CASSEEMDTEAFF.

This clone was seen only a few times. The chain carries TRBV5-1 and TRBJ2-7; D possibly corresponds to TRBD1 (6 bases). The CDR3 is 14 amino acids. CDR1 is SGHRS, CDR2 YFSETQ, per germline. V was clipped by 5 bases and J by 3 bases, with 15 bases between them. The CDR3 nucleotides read TGCGCCAGCAGTCAGACCACAGGGAACTACGAGCAGTACTTC. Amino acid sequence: CASSQTTGNYEQYF.

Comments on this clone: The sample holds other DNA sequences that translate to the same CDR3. CDR3 amino acids: CAWSPGTGNTEAFF. CDR3 in DNA: TGTGCCTGGAGTCCCGGGACAGGAAACACTGAAGCTTTCTTT. V gene TRBV30 combines with J gene TRBJ1-1, with 8 bases matching TRBD1. This CDR3 comprises 14 residues. V lost 2 bases and J lost 2; bases outside the gene matches: 4. Germline CDR1 GTSNPN, CDR2 SVGIG (reference sequence). Complete variable domain (other parts from reference TRBV30 and TRBJ1-1): SQTIHQWPATLVQPVGSPLSLECTVEGTSNPNLYWYRQAAGRGLQLLFYSVGIGQISSEVPQNLSASRPQDRQFILSSKKLLLSDSGFYLCAWSPGTGNTEAFFGQGTRLTVV.

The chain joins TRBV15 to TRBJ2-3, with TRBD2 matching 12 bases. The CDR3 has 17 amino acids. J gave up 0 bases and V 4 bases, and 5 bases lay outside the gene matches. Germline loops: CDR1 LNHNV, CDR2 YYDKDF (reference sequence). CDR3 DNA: TGTGCCACCAGCACACCTAGCGGGGGGGCTAGCACAGATACGCAGTATTTT. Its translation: CATSTPSGGASTDTQYF.

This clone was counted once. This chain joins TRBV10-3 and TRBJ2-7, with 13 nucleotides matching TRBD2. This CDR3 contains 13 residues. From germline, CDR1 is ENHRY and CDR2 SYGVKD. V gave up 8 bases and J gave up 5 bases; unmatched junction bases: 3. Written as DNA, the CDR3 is TGTGCCATCGGGGGACTAGCGGGGAACGAGCAGTACTTC. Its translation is CAIGGLAGNEQYF.

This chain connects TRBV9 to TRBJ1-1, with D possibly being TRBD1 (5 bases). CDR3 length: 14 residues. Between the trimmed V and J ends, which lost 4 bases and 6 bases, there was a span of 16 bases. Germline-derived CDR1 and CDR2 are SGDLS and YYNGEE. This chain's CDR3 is CASSPLIGVSEAFF. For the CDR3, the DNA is TGTGCCAGCAGCCCTCTTATAGGGGTCTCTGAAGCTTTCTTT.

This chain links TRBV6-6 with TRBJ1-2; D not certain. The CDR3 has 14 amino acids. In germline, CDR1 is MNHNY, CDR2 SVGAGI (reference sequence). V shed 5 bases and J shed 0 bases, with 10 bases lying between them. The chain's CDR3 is CASSMVQANYGYTF. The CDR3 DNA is TGTGCCAGCAGTATGGTCCAGGCTAACTATGGCTACACCTTC.

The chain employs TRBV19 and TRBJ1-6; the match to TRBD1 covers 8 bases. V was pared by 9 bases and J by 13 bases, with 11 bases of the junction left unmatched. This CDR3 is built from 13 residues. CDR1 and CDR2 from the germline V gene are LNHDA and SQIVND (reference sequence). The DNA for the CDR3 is TGTGCCAGCCGGGGACAGGAGAGTGATCCCCTCCACTTT. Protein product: CASRGQESDPLHF. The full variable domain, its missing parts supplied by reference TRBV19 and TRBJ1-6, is DGGITQSPKYLFRKEGQNVTLSCEQNLNHDAMYWYRQDPGQGLRLIYYSQIVNDFQKGDIAEGYSVSREKKESFPLTVTSAQKNPTAFYLCASRGQESDPLHFGNGTRLTVT.

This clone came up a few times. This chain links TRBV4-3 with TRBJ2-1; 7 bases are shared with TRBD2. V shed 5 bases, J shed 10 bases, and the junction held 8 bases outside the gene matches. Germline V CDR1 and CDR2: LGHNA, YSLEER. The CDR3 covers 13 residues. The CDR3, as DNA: TGCGCCAGCAGCGGACTAGGCTCAGGGGAGCAGTTCTTC. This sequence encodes CASSGLGSGEQFF.

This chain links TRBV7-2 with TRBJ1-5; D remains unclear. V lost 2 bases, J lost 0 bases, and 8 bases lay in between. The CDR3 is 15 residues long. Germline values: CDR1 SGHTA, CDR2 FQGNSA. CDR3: CASSLQAGSNQPQHF. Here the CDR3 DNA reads TGTGCCAGCAGCTTACAGGCAGGTAGCAATCAGCCCCAGCATTTT.

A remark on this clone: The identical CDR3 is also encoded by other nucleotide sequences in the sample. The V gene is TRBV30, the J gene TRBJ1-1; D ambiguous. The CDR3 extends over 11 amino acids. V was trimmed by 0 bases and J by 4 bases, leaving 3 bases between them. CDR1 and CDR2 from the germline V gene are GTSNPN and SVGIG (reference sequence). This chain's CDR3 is CAWSVGTEAFF. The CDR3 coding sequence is TGTGCCTGGAGTGTGGGCACTGAAGCTTTCTTT.

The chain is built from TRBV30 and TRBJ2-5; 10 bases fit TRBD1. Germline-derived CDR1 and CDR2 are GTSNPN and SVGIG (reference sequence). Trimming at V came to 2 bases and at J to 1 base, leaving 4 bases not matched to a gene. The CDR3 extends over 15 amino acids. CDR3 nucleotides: TGTGCCTGGAGTCCGGGACAGGGGTCCCAAGAGACCCAGTACTTC. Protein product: CAWSPGQGSQETQYF.